These 21 T cell receptor beta chains share one sample of origin, sequenced in a study of identical twins' blood T cells. TCRdb used MiXCR to reprocess the 5' RACE reads, holding one entry per CDR3 protein. The sample has 350,000 to 400,000 distinct CDR3 sequences, about 28% seen once; the top ten hold approximately 6.6%. What was sequenced was PBMCs. All receptors derive from a woman between 18 and 55 years old in good health.

This chain joins TRBV5-1 and TRBJ2-1; D call uncertain. The CDR3 sequence is 12 residues long. Trimming left V 7 bases short and J 7 bases short, with 12 bases between. Germline CDR1 and CDR2: SGHRS and YFSETQ. DNA of the CDR3: TGCGCCAGCGGCATCGGGTTAAATGAGCAGTTCTTC. Its translation: CASGIGLNEQFF.

This clonotype was detected a few times. The V and J genes are TRBV29-1 and TRBJ2-1; D is undetermined. The CDR3 is 12 amino acids. Germline CDR1 and CDR2: SQVTM and ANQGSEA. V was pared by 1 base and J by 7 bases, with 8 bases between. CDR3 sequence reads: CSVEVWANEQFF. The CDR3 coding sequence is TGCAGCGTTGAAGTGTGGGCAAATGAGCAGTTCTTC.

This clonotype was recorded once. The V call is TRBV29-1, the J call TRBJ2-7; weak D call: TRBD1 (6 bases). The CDR3 consists of 13 residues. The V end lost 4 bases, the J end lost 10 bases, and 20 bases lay between the germline ends. Looked up from germline, CDR1 is SQVTM and CDR2 is ANQGSEA. The CDR3 sequence is CSVAHLLPGTQYF. The CDR3 region has the DNA TGCAGCGTTGCCCACCTCCTCCCCGGGACACAGTACTTC.

The rearrangement links TRBV19 to TRBJ1-4; maybe TRBD1 (6 bases). The CDR3 loop spans 14 amino acids. The V gene's germline CDR1 is LNHDA and CDR2 SQIVND (reference sequence). Deletions cut 3 bases from V and 7 bases from J, with 12 bases between. CDR3 loop: CASSISRTAEKLFF. The CDR3 nucleotides read TGTGCCAGTAGTATTTCCAGGACAGCTGAAAAACTGTTTTTT.

This clonotype turned up a few times. The chain carries TRBV18 and TRBJ1-5; 8 bases are shared with TRBD1. After removal of 4 bases from V and 6 bases from J, the junction contained 8 bases not matched to a gene. There are 15 residues in the CDR3. Germline-derived CDR1 and CDR2 are KGHSH and LQKENI. The CDR3 spells CASSQTGGRGQPQHF. The CDR3 nucleotides are TGTGCCAGCTCACAAACAGGGGGACGGGGTCAGCCCCAGCATTTT.

With regard to this clonotype: A read error may be the cause here, since a much bigger clone is one base away. The CDR3 DNA reads TGTGCCAGCAACCCGGGACGGGGTGGTGAAAAACTGTTTTTT. It encodes CASNPGRGGEKLFF. V is TRBV9 and J is TRBJ1-4, with D perhaps matching TRBD1 (5 bases). Germline-derived CDR1 and CDR2 are SGDLS and YYNGEE. V lost 6 bases, J lost 7 bases, and 16 bases lay in between. The CDR3 loop spans 14 amino acids. The full variable domain, its missing parts supplied by reference TRBV9 and TRBJ1-4, is DSGVTQTPKHLITATGQRVTLRCSPRSGDLSVYWYQQSLDQGLQFLIQYYNGEERAKGNILERFSAQQFPDLHSELNLSSLELGDSALYFCASNPGRGGEKLFFGSGTQLSVL.

This clonotype turned up a few times. The chain employs TRBV28 and TRBJ2-2, with D perhaps assigned TRBD1 or TRBD2 (5 bases each). From germline, CDR1 is MDHEN and CDR2 SYDVKM. The length of the CDR3 is 13 residues. The V end was cut by 2 bases, the J end by 7 bases, with 8 bases between. This chain's CDR3 is CASSLGGSGELFF. In DNA, the CDR3 is TGTGCCAGCAGTTTAGGGGGAAGCGGGGAGCTGTTTTTT.

This clonotype was counted between two and nine times. The chain carries TRBV29-1 and TRBJ2-1, with 8 bases that match TRBD2. With V trimmed by 5 bases and J by 5 bases, 17 bases remained unmatched. The CDR3 extends over 17 amino acids. Germline V CDR1 and CDR2: SQVTM, ANQGSEA. This CDR3 is CSVPAGLREGLNNEQFF. The CDR3 DNA follows: TGCAGCGTTCCTGCAGGACTCCGGGAGGGCCTGAACAATGAGCAGTTCTTC.

This clonotype was observed a few times. J is TRBJ2-2 and V is TRBV4-3; tentatively, D is TRBD1 (6 bases). V gave up 0 bases and J gave up 3 bases, with 11 bases separating them. CDR1 is LGHNA and CDR2 is YSLEER in the germline V gene. The CDR3 consists of 16 residues. CDR3 bases: TGCGCCAGCAGCCAAGATAGACAGGTCCACACCGGGGAGCTGTTTTTT. This sequence encodes CASSQDRQVHTGELFF.

A few counts support this clonotype. The rearrangement uses TRBV6-2 or TRBV6-3 and TRBJ1-5, with a weak D call TRBD1 (6 bases). Germline CDR1 is MNHEY and CDR2 is SVGEGT. The CDR3 has 12 residues. The V end was cut by 8 bases, the J end by 4 bases, with 9 bases between. The CDR3 loop reads CASWTANQPQHF. The CDR3 bases are TGTGCCAGCTGGACAGCAAATCAGCCCCAGCATTTT.

This clonotype came up many times. V gene TRBV6-2 or TRBV6-3 combines with J gene TRBJ2-7; D possibly matches TRBD1 or TRBD2 (5 bases each). The CDR3 has 14 amino acids. V lost 2 bases and J lost 0, with 8 bases in between. Germline loops: CDR1 MNHEY, CDR2 SVGEGT. The DNA for the CDR3 is TGTGCCAGCAGTTACCGGGACCACTCCTACGAGCAGTACTTC. Its protein is CASSYRDHSYEQYF.

The chain joins TRBV10-3 to TRBJ2-7; D not resolved. The CDR3 runs to 13 residues. V gave up 10 bases and J gave up 0 bases, with 13 bases separating them. The germline gives CDR1 ENHRY, CDR2 SYGVKD. CDR3 region: CATLVDRSYEQYF. The CDR3 DNA follows: TGTGCCACTCTTGTGGACCGCTCCTACGAGCAGTACTTC.

To note about this clonotype: This may be a read error: a much more frequent sequence differs by one nucleotide. The rearrangement joins TRBV20-1 to TRBJ2-1; D perhaps matches TRBD1 (5 bases). With 7 bases removed from V and 9 bases from J, the gap between germline ends came to 22 bases. Germline CDR1 DFQATT, CDR2 SNEGSKA (reference sequence). The CDR3 sequence is 14 residues long. CDR3 DNA: TGCAGTGAAAAGGGGCTCGTCGATTTGGGTGAGCAGTTCTTC. Translating it yields CSEKGLVDLGEQFF.

This clonotype occurred a few times. The rearrangement joins TRBV20-1 to TRBJ1-3; 10 bases match TRBD1. This CDR3 is 18 amino acids long. Germline V gene data show CDR1 as DFQATT and CDR2 as SNEGSKA (reference sequence). V shed 1 base and J 0 bases; nucleotides not matched to a gene: 9. The CDR3 DNA sequence: TGCAGTGCTAGAGGCCGGGACAGGGGCACATACTCTGGAAACACCATATATTTT. As protein: CSARGRDRGTYSGNTIYF.

This chain connects TRBV6-5 to TRBJ1-1; a possible D gene is TRBD1 (6 bases). Germline lookup yields CDR1 MNHEY and CDR2 SVGAGI. V dropped 8 bases and J dropped 0 bases, with 13 bases sitting between them. The CDR3 runs 14 residues. CDR3 in DNA: TGTGCCAGCGTTGGGGGGGACATGAACACTGAAGCTTTCTTT. It specifies CASVGGDMNTEAFF.

The chain carries TRBV11-1 and TRBJ1-2, with a possible D match to TRBD1 (5 bases). Trimming stripped 2 bases from V and 4 bases from J, with 11 bases between. The CDR3 runs 14 residues. Germline V gene data show CDR1 as SGHAT and CDR2 as FQDESV (reference sequence). The CDR3 protein is CASSLRGRTYGYTF. CDR3 nucleotide sequence: TGTGCCAGCAGCTTAAGGGGACGGACCTATGGCTACACCTTC.

The genes are TRBV29-1 and TRBJ2-3; tentatively, D is TRBD1 (5 bases). The ends were cut back, 7 bases at V and 1 base at J, with 9 bases in the middle. This CDR3 spans 12 amino acids. Germline V lookup: CDR1 SQVTM, CDR2 ANQGSEA. CDR3 DNA sequence: TGCAGCGCTCCGACAGGCACAGATACGCAGTATTTT. Its protein product is CSAPTGTDTQYF.

In its sample, this clonotype was seen many times. One end of the junction varies from germline; a read error may be responsible. The V call is TRBV5-1, the J call TRBJ1-1; no reliable D call. CDR1 and CDR2 from the germline V gene are SGHRS and YFSETQ. The CDR3 contains 13 residues. The DNA for the CDR3 is TGTGCCAGCAGCGGTACGCTGAACACTGAAGCTTTCTTT. It yields the protein CASSGTLNTEAFF.

The chain joins TRBV6-5 to TRBJ2-7; D might be TRBD2 (5 bases). This CDR3 comprises 16 residues. Germline V gene sequence: CDR1 MNHEY, CDR2 SVGAGI. V lost 0 bases and J 3 bases, leaving 15 bases between the germline ends. CDR3 nucleotides: TGTGCCAGCAGTTACTCATTCGAGCGGCAACTCTACGAGCAGTACTTC. Its translation is CASSYSFERQLYEQYF.

This clonotype was picked up a small number of times. This chain uses TRBV29-1 with TRBJ1-5; TRBD1 aligns across 8 bases. CDR1 is SQVTM and CDR2 is ANQGSEA in the germline V gene. CDR3 length: 15 residues. V shed 2 bases, J shed 1 base, and the junction held 4 bases outside the gene matches. CDR3 protein: CSVEIAGGSNQPQHF. The CDR3 nucleotides are TGCAGCGTTGAAATTGCAGGGGGCAGCAATCAGCCCCAGCATTTT.

This clonotype turned up a few times. The V gene is TRBV20-1, the J gene TRBJ1-5, with D perhaps matching TRBD1 (6 bases). In germline, CDR1 is DFQATT, CDR2 SNEGSKA (reference sequence). V shed 4 bases and J shed 0 bases, with 13 bases lying between them. This CDR3 has 15 residues. In DNA, the CDR3 is TGCAGTGCTATCCGGGTGACAGGTAGCAATCAGCCCCAGCATTTT. This gives the protein CSAIRVTGSNQPQHF.